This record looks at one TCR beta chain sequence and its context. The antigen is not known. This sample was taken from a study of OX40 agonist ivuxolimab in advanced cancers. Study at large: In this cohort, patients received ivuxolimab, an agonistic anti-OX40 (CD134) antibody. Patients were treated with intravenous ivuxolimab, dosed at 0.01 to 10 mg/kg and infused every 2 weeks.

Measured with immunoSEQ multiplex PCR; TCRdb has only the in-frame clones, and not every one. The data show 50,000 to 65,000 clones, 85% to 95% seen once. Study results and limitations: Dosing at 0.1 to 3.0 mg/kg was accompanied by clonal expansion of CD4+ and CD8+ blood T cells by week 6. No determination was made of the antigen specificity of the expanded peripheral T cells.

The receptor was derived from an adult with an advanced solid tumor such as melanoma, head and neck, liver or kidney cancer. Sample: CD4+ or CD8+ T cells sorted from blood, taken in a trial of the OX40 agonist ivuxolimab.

DNA of the CDR3: TGCAGCGTTGAAGAGGGCCGAGGGACCGGGGAGCTGTTTTTT. Its protein product is CSVEEGRGTGELFF. The V and J genes are TRBV29-1 and TRBJ2-2; a weak D match, TRBD2 (5 bases). This CDR3 comprises 14 residues. Trimming took 0 bases from V and 5 from J, leaving 10 bases between them. Germline V gene data show CDR1 as SQVTM and CDR2 as ANQGSEA.